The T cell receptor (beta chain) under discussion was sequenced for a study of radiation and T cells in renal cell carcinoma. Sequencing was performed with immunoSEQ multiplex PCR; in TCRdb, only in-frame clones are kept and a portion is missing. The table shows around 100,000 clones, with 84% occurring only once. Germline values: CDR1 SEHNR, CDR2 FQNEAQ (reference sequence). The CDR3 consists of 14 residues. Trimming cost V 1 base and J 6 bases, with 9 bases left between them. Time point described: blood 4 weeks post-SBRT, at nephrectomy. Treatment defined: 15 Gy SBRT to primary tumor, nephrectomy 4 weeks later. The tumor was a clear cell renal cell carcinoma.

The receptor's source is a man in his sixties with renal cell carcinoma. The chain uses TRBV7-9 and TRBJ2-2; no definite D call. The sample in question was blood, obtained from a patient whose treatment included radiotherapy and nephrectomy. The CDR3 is CASSLGIKPGELFF. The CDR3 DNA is TGTGCCAGCAGCTTAGGAATTAAACCCGGGGAGCTGTTTTTT.